The 16 T cell receptor beta chains below were found in one sample sequenced in a study of spatial heterogeneity in lung cancer. TCRdb ran MiXCR on the 5' RACE reads and lists one entry per CDR3 protein. The repertoire holds 40,000 to 55,000 distinct CDR3 sequences, approximately 6.2% seen once, with roughly two fifths in the top ten. Time point described: sample taken at primary tumor resection. Sequences were derived from PBMCs, sampled at surgery. Source of these receptors: a female donor with early-stage non-small cell lung cancer.

The chain uses TRBV6-2 or TRBV6-3 and TRBJ2-7, with a weak D call TRBD1 (5 bases). CDR1 MNHEY and CDR2 SVGEGT come from the germline V gene. Trimming stripped 2 bases from V and 3 bases from J, with 11 bases between. The CDR3 length is 14 residues. CDR3 DNA sequence: TGTGCCAGCAGTTACAGGGGAAGATTCTACGAGCAGTACTTC. Its protein product is CASSYRGRFYEQYF.

This clonotype appeared many times. The chain joins TRBV5-6 to TRBJ2-3, with D possibly being TRBD1 (5 bases). Trimming shortened V by 0 bases and J by 2 bases, and 10 bases separated the two germline ends. The CDR3 has 15 residues. Germline assignment: CDR1 SGHDT and CDR2 YYEEEE. The CDR3 loop is CASSLGDRDTDTQYF. CDR3 nucleotides: TGTGCCAGCAGCTTGGGTGACAGAGACACAGATACGCAGTATTTT.

Many counts were recorded for this clonotype. The V gene is TRBV2, the J gene TRBJ2-1; the D gene is possibly TRBD1 (6 bases). There are 14 residues in the CDR3. Germline values: CDR1 SNHLY, CDR2 FYNNEI. V gave up 2 bases and J gave up 6 bases, with 11 bases separating them. The CDR3 DNA follows: TGTGCCAGCAGTGAAACCCTACAGGGCAATGAGCAGTTCTTC. Its translation: CASSETLQGNEQFF.

There are a few counts of this clonotype. J is TRBJ2-1 and V is TRBV7-6; a weak D match, TRBD1 (5 bases). CDR3 length equals 13 residues. The germline gives CDR1 SGHVS, CDR2 FNYEAQ. V lost 4 bases and J lost 9, with 13 bases in between. CDR3 bases: TGTGCCAGCAGCTCGCAGGGATACGGTGAGCAGTTCTTC. This codes for CASSSQGYGEQFF.

In its sample, this clonotype was seen many times. CDR3 nucleotides: TGTGCCAGCAGCCAACCCCTTGTGGCTTACAGGGGTGAAAAACTGTTTTTT. This encodes CASSQPLVAYRGEKLFF. This sequence joins TRBV3-1 and TRBJ1-4; 7 bases fit TRBD1. Looked up from germline, CDR1 is LGHDT and CDR2 is YNNKEL (reference sequence). This CDR3 is 17 amino acids long. V was clipped by 2 bases and J by 7 bases; unmatched bases: 13.

The rearrangement joins TRBV6-2 or TRBV6-3 to TRBJ2-1; D could derive from TRBD1 or TRBD2 (6 bases each). This CDR3 region has 13 residues. The V and J ends lost 6 bases and 7 bases respectively, with 13 bases between them. Germline V gives CDR1 MNHEY, CDR2 SVGEGT. The CDR3 is CASRAGHINEQFF. In nucleotides, the CDR3 is TGTGCCAGCAGGGCGGGACATATAAATGAGCAGTTCTTC.

This clonotype appeared a few times. The chain couples TRBV7-9 to TRBJ2-1; D uncertain. Germline-derived CDR1 and CDR2 are SEHNR and FQNEAQ (reference sequence). The germline V and J ends were trimmed by 2 bases and 9 bases, with 11 bases remaining between them. The CDR3 has 13 residues. CDR3 bases: TGTGCCAGCAGCTTAAATGTGTGGCCTGAGCAGTTCTTC. It is translated as CASSLNVWPEQFF.

This clonotype has just a few counts. The gene calls are TRBV24-1 and TRBJ2-3; D perhaps matches TRBD1 (6 bases). This CDR3 has 11 residues. The germline V gene has CDR1 KGHDR and CDR2 SFDVKD. V lost 8 bases to trimming and J lost 7 bases, with 9 bases between them. The CDR3 sequence: CATTGGNTQYF. CDR3 DNA: TGTGCCACCACTGGGGGCAATACGCAGTATTTT.

In its sample, this clonotype was seen a few times. The chain couples TRBV18 to TRBJ2-3; D not resolved. The CDR3 spans 13 residues. The V and J ends lost 5 bases and 6 bases respectively, with 12 bases between them. Germline V gene lookup returns CDR1 KGHSH and CDR2 LQKENI. The CDR3: CASSTGLGDTQYF. As DNA, the CDR3 is TGTGCCAGCTCAACTGGGCTTGGGGATACGCAGTATTTT. Combining the CDR3 with reference TRBV18 and TRBJ2-3 gives the whole variable domain NAGVMQNPRHLVRRRGQEARLRCSPMKGHSHVYWYRQLPEEGLKFMVYLQKENIIDESGMPKERFSAEFPKEGPSILRIQQVVRGDSAAYFCASSTGLGDTQYFGPGTRLTVL.

This clonotype was seen many times. V usage is TRBV10-1 and J usage is TRBJ1-2, with D possibly TRBD1 on 5 matching bases. The germline V gene has CDR1 WNHNN and CDR2 SYGVQD (reference sequence). The CDR3 has 13 residues. V was shortened by 4 bases and J by 3 bases, with 9 bases between the two germline ends. This CDR3 is CASSGQRDYGYTF. The DNA for the CDR3 is TGCGCCAGCAGTGGACAGCGGGACTATGGCTACACCTTC.

The rearrangement joins TRBV11-2 to TRBJ2-2; D perhaps matches TRBD2 (5 bases). Germline assignment: CDR1 SGHAT and CDR2 FQNNGV. The CDR3 runs 14 residues. The V end was cut by 5 bases, the J end by 4 bases, with 11 bases between. CDR3 DNA: TGTGCCAGCAGCCCTGGACTGCTCACCGGGGAGCTGTTTTTT. It is translated as CASSPGLLTGELFF. The full variable domain, with the rest looked up from reference TRBV11-2 and TRBJ2-2, is EAGVAQSPRYKIIEKRQSVAFWCNPISGHATLYWYQQILGQGPKLLIQFQNNGVVDDSQLPKDRFSAERLKGVDSTLKIQPAKLEDSAVYLCASSPGLLTGELFFGEGSRLTVL.

This clonotype was seen many times. V and J are TRBV5-1 and TRBJ1-5; no clear D gene. This CDR3 contains 13 residues. Trimming removed 0 bases at V and 5 bases at J, with 6 bases between. CDR1 and CDR2 from the germline V gene are SGHRS and YFSETQ. CDR3 DNA sequence: TGCGCCAGCAGCTTGGCCCCAGATCAGCCCCAGCATTTT. Encoded protein: CASSLAPDQPQHF.

This clonotype appeared many times. For the CDR3, the DNA is TGTGCCAGCAGCCCCCCCGTGGGAGCCTACGAGCAGTACTTC. It specifies CASSPPVGAYEQYF. This chain links TRBV12-3 or TRBV12-4 with TRBJ2-7; tentatively, D is TRBD2 (5 bases). Trimming stripped 6 bases from V and 2 bases from J, with 14 bases between. This CDR3 comprises 14 residues.

This clonotype was seen a handful of times. This rearrangement joins TRBV20-1 to TRBJ2-1; D perhaps matches TRBD2 (6 bases). The length of the CDR3 is 15 residues. Trimming took off 3 bases at V and 3 bases at J, with 15 bases between the two ends. Germline V lookup: CDR1 DFQATT, CDR2 SNEGSKA (reference sequence). The CDR3 DNA follows: TGCAGTGCTAGGGCGGGACCACTAAACTACAATGAGCAGTTCTTC. Translation: CSARAGPLNYNEQFF.

In this sample, this clonotype turned up many times. J is TRBJ1-4 and V is TRBV7-9; no reliable D call. In germline, CDR1 is SEHNR, CDR2 FQNEAQ (reference sequence). This CDR3 is built from 11 residues. V lost 3 bases and J 7 bases, leaving 3 bases between the germline ends. The CDR3: CASSFSEKLFF. In nucleotides, the CDR3 is TGTGCCAGCAGCTTCAGTGAAAAACTGTTTTTT.

This clonotype was detected many times. The chain couples TRBV6-6 to TRBJ2-7; D is unclear. The germline V gene has CDR1 MNHNY and CDR2 SVGAGI (reference sequence). V dropped 6 bases and J dropped 2 bases, with 11 bases sitting between them. This CDR3 comprises 13 residues. The CDR3 spells CASSLTDTYEQYF. The DNA for the CDR3 is TGTGCCAGCAGCTTGACTGACACCTACGAGCAGTACTTC.